This T cell receptor (beta chain) stems from a study of shared clonotypes between healthy human individuals. As for the study in general: The study used three CD4 naive, three CD4 memory, two CD8 naive and one CD8 memory plate per donor.

Adult donors, all healthy and HIV-negative, had no recent acute infections or vaccinations. Trimming took 0 bases from V and 8 from J, leaving 14 bases between them. This CDR3 has 14 amino acids. Germline assignment: CDR1 SGDLS and CDR2 YYNGEE. For each subset, genomic DNA was distributed in equal portions over several immunoSEQ plates. TCRdb's copy holds only in-frame clones and misses some; the assay was immunoSEQ multiplex PCR. The data show millions of clones, with around 94% seen just once and around 0.14% held by the top ten. The specimen was naive CD4+ T cells sorted from blood. Indicated subset: CD45RA+ positively selected. The V and J genes are TRBV9 and TRBJ1-2; maybe TRBD1 (5 bases). The origin of this receptor is a young man in good health. The CDR3 protein is CASSVVGASGGYTF. The DNA of the CDR3 is TGTGCCAGCAGCGTAGTTGGGGCTTCGGGGGGCTACACCTTC.